The rows below give T cell receptor beta chains drawn from one sample of a study of T cell repertoires in cytomegalovirus infection. TCRdb recomputed calls from the reads with MiXCR, one row per CDR3 protein. Here the sample spans 150,000 to 200,000 distinct CDR3 sequences, approximately 30% being singletons. Sequencing was performed on PBMCs. These receptors all come from a human donor in good health (CMV status not recorded). Some clones in this sample may be carry-over from other donors' samples. CDR3s include the opening cysteine and the closing phenylalanine or tryptophan. A D gene is named only where the DNA matches it firmly. Where a row states a size, it is once, few, many or the class of an expanded clone; other rows omit it.

length	size	V	J	D	CDR3	DNA
18	few	TRBV11-2	TRBJ2-2	TRBD2	CASRTTSGGTRNTGELFF	TGTGCCAGCAGGACAACTAGCGGGGGCACGCGTAACACCGGGGAGCTGTTTTTT
14	few	TRBV30	TRBJ2-7	TRBD1	CAWSARTGINEQYF	TGTGCCTGGAGTGCTCGGACAGGGATCAACGAGCAGTACTTC
15	.	TRBV7-8	TRBJ2-7	.	CASSEGVSLSYEQYF	TGTGCCAGCAGCGAAGGGGTATCCCTCTCCTACGAGCAGTACTTC
13	.	TRBV7-3	TRBJ1-2	.	CASSPQDDGGYTF	TGTGCCAGCAGCCCACAGGACGACGGGGGGTACACCTTC
14	.	TRBV12-3/TRBV12-4	TRBJ2-5	.	CASSFRDREETQYF	TGTGCCAGCAGTTTTAGAGACAGAGAAGAGACCCAGTACTTC
14	many	TRBV7-2	TRBJ1-1	.	CASSLEPTNTEAFF	TGTGCCAGCAGCTTAGAACCGACTAACACTGAAGCTTTCTTT
19	.	TRBV7-8	TRBJ2-3	.	CASNLRRGLGLAGEDTQYF	TGTGCCAGCAACTTAAGGCGCGGTTTGGGTCTGGCAGGCGAAGATACGCAGTATTTT
18	few	TRBV4-2	TRBJ1-4	.	CASSQSPTRAKANEKLFF	TGTGCCAGCAGCCAGTCCCCCACGAGGGCGAAGGCTAATGAAAAACTGTTTTTT
15	.	TRBV7-3	TRBJ2-2	.	CASRKTGLDTGELFF	TGTGCCAGCAGGAAAACAGGGTTGGACACCGGGGAGCTGTTTTTT
14	.	TRBV7-2	TRBJ2-7	TRBD1	CASTRDRGRDEQYF	TGTGCCAGCACCCGGGACAGGGGGCGGGATGAGCAGTACTTC
15	few	TRBV5-1	TRBJ2-3	TRBD2	CASSPGERGGDTQYF	TGCGCCAGCAGCCCGGGGGAGCGGGGGGGAGATACGCAGTATTTT
14	many	TRBV7-6	TRBJ2-5	TRBD1	CASSPRTGTSTQYF	TGTGCCAGCAGCCCCCGGACAGGGACGAGTACCCAGTACTTC
14	many	TRBV7-2	TRBJ1-1	.	CASSLQRGYTEAFF	TGTGCCAGCAGCTTGCAAAGAGGGTACACTGAAGCTTTCTTT
12	.	TRBV6-6	TRBJ2-7	.	CASSAGSYEQYF	TGTGCCAGCAGCGCGGGATCCTACGAGCAGTACTTC
14	.	TRBV6-2/TRBV6-3	TRBJ2-1	.	CASRLGGSNNEQFF	TGTGCCAGCAGGCTCGGAGGGTCTAACAATGAGCAGTTCTTC
13	many	TRBV7-2	TRBJ1-5	.	CASSLRANQPQHF	TGTGCCAGCAGCCTCCGGGCAAATCAGCCCCAGCATTTT
16	few	TRBV4-1	TRBJ2-3	.	CASSQEVGQLGDTQYF	TGCGCCAGCAGCCAAGAAGTGGGTCAACTGGGAGATACGCAGTATTTT